These 3 T cell receptor beta chains came from one sample sequenced in a study of blood T cells in healthy people across ages. The use of a sample-barcoded 5' primer and a J-beta primer mix characterized a second PCR of about 7 to 12 cycles. TCRdb recomputed calls from the 5' RACE reads with MiXCR, one row per CDR3 protein. In the table there are 600,000 to 1,000,000 distinct CDR3 sequences, about 62% of which are singletons. Material: blood. The receptors stem from a man younger than 45 in good health.

CDR3 coding DNA: TGTGCCAGCAGCTTACGGACTTCAGGTTGGTTCTTC. Its protein is CASSLRTSGWFF. The chain employs TRBV11-2 and TRBJ2-1; tentative D call: TRBD2 (5 bases). The length of the CDR3 is 12 residues. Germline lookup yields CDR1 SGHAT and CDR2 FQNNGV. V shed 2 bases and J shed 15 bases, with 14 bases lying between them.

The CDR3 here is CSALGGTSDSYEQYF. In DNA, the CDR3 is TGCAGCGCCCTGGGGGGGACTAGCGATTCCTACGAGCAGTACTTC. The chain recombines TRBV29-1 with TRBJ2-7; 10 bases are shared with TRBD2. This CDR3 is built from 15 residues. With 7 bases clipped from V and 1 base from J, the junction kept 10 bases outside the gene matches. CDR1 and CDR2 (germline): SQVTM, ANQGSEA.

The J gene is TRBJ2-5, the V gene TRBV29-1; 9 nucleotides line up with TRBD2. The J call may be wrong; the DNA end is better matched by TRBJ2-7. The CDR3 has 13 amino acids. The germline V gene has CDR1 SQVTM and CDR2 ANQGSEA. The CDR3 loop is CSVGASGTIEQYF. For the CDR3, the DNA is TGCAGCGTTGGGGCTAGCGGGACGATCGAGCAGTACTTC.